This T cell receptor (beta chain) was recovered during a study of human T cells and chemical hapten exposure. About the research overall: Women made up most patients, who had alopecia areata, totalis or universalis.

CDR1 SGDLS and CDR2 YYNGEE come from the germline V gene. The CDR3 runs 14 residues. J was trimmed by 6 bases and V by 3 bases; bases with no gene match: 7. The sample's time point: pre-sensitization, week 0. The sample's treatment: therapeutic diphenylcyclopropenone sensitization with weekly scalp DPC. Whole blood that had not been fractionated was the source of extracted total RNA. MiXCR was run by TCRdb on the RACE reads, yielding one entry per CDR3 protein. The data contain about 98,000 distinct CDR3 sequences, less than 14% of them singletons. This TCR derives from an older woman with alopecia areata. Some clones in this sample may be carry-over from other donors' samples. Sequenced here: whole blood, sampled in connection with sensitization to the hapten diphenylcyclopropenone (DPC). The V gene is TRBV9, the J gene TRBJ2-7; TRBD1 aligns across 9 bases. The CDR3 loop reads CASSEGTGLSEQYF. The CDR3 DNA is TGTGCCAGCAGCGAGGGGACAGGGTTAAGCGAGCAGTACTTC.